The 30 T cell receptor beta chains listed next were all sequenced from one sample in a study of control samples from healthy donors and cancer patients. Measured with immunoSEQ multiplex PCR; TCRdb has only the in-frame clones, and not every one. The sample holds 100,000 to 150,000 clones, 92% seen once. What was sequenced was PBMCs. Receptors were obtained from a man at least 80 years old with head and neck cancer.

The CDR3 coding sequence is TGTGCCAGCAGCTTGGTTGGATTTACCTACGAGCAGTACTTC. It encodes CASSLVGFTYEQYF. The chain recombines TRBV5-8 with TRBJ2-7, with D unresolved. Trimming pared 0 bases from V and 2 bases from J, leaving 9 bases between. Germline lookup yields CDR1 SGHTS and CDR2 YDEGEE. The CDR3 spans 14 residues. Full variable domain (missing parts from reference TRBV5-8 and TRBJ2-7): EAGVTQSPTHLIKTRGQQATLRCSPISGHTSVYWYQQALGLGLQFLLWYDEGEERNRGNFPPRFSGRQFPNYSSELNVNALELEDSALYLCASSLVGFTYEQYFGPGTRLTVT.

V and J are TRBV19 and TRBJ2-3, with D possibly matching TRBD2 (6 bases). CDR3 length: 13 amino acids. The V and J ends lost 10 bases and 5 bases respectively, with 16 bases between them. From germline, CDR1 is LNHDA and CDR2 SQIVND (reference sequence). CDR3 nucleotides: TGTGCCACCCGTCGGGGGAGATTAGATACGCAGTATTTT. This sequence encodes CATRRGRLDTQYF.

The chain combines TRBV4-1 with TRBJ2-7, with 10 nucleotides matching TRBD1. This CDR3 is 17 amino acids long. Germline assignment: CDR1 MGHRA and CDR2 YSYEKL. J lost 3 bases, V lost 4 bases, and 12 bases had no gene match. CDR3 DNA: TGCGCCAGCAGCCTGCCCCCCGACAGGGGGCTTAGCTACGAGCAGTACTTC. It yields the protein CASSLPPDRGLSYEQYF.

The DNA of the CDR3 is TGTGCCAGTAGGGACAGGGAGGTCCAGCCCCAGCATTTT. It codes for CASRDREVQPQHF. The rearrangement uses TRBV19 and TRBJ1-5, with TRBD1 matching 8 bases. Trimming cost V 6 bases and J 7 bases; bases outside gene matches: 5. The CDR3 extends over 13 amino acids. CDR1 LNHDA and CDR2 SQIVND come from the germline V gene (reference sequence).

This clone was seen a single time. For the CDR3, the DNA is TGTGCCAGCAGCCCCGCGGACAGGGTTGGAAACACCATATATTTT. Translation gives CASSPADRVGNTIYF. This chain connects TRBV7-9 to TRBJ1-3; 8 positions match TRBD1. CDR3 length: 15 residues. The ends lost 5 bases at V and 3 bases at J; junction bases unmatched: 6. Germline lookup yields CDR1 SEHNR and CDR2 FQNEAQ (reference sequence).

V usage is TRBV6-4 and J usage is TRBJ1-1; D unresolved. Germline-derived CDR1 and CDR2 are MRHNA and SNTAGT. The CDR3 contains 14 residues. The V end was cut by 4 bases, the J end by 1 base, with 10 bases between. In DNA, the CDR3 is TGTGCCAGCAGTGCGACCGACACGAACACTGAAGCTTTCTTT. Translating it yields CASSATDTNTEAFF.

V and J are TRBV10-3 and TRBJ1-1; no clear D gene. The V end was cut by 2 bases, the J end by 10 bases, with 14 bases between. The CDR3 runs to 13 residues. Germline V gene sequence: CDR1 ENHRY, CDR2 SYGVKD. The chain's CDR3 is CAISEAGGVGAFF. The CDR3 nucleotides are TGTGCCATCAGTGAGGCTGGCGGGGTAGGAGCTTTCTTT.

CDR3 nucleotides: TGTGCCAGCAGTCGACAGGGTCAGCCCCAGCATTTT. The encoded protein is CASSRQGQPQHF. The genes are TRBV12-3 or TRBV12-4 and TRBJ1-5; TRBD1 agrees at 7 bases. The CDR3 sequence is 12 residues long. With V trimmed by 5 bases and J by 6 bases, 1 base remained unmatched.

CDR3 amino acids: CASSEGGGLSDEQFF. The CDR3 DNA reads as TGTGCCAGCAGTGAGGGCGGGGGGCTTTCGGATGAGCAGTTCTTC. This rearrangement joins TRBV6-1 to TRBJ2-1; 8 positions match TRBD2. CDR1 and CDR2 (germline): MNHNS, SASEGT. The junction had 9 bases not matched to a gene; V was cut back by 3 bases and J by 8 bases. This CDR3 spans 15 amino acids.

The chain uses TRBV7-2 and TRBJ1-4; tentative D call: TRBD1 (5 bases). The length of the CDR3 is 15 residues. V was shortened by 5 bases and J by 4 bases, with 14 bases between the two germline ends. In germline, CDR1 is SGHTA, CDR2 FQGNSA. CDR3 nucleotides: TGTGCCAGCAGCCCAAGTCGGGGGGTTAATGAAAAACTGTTTTTT. This codes for CASSPSRGVNEKLFF.

The V gene is TRBV19, the J gene TRBJ1-4; 8 bases are a match to TRBD1. Trimming removed 7 bases from V and 7 bases from J; junction bases left unmatched: 8. Germline CDR1 is LNHDA and CDR2 is SQIVND (reference sequence). CDR3 length equals 14 residues. The CDR3 region has the DNA TGTGCCAGTACCCAGGGGGCGTGGAGTGAAAAACTGTTTTTT. Translating gives CASTQGAWSEKLFF.

The chain is built from TRBV27 and TRBJ2-3; D unclear. The V gene lost 2 bases and the J gene lost 2 bases, with 8 bases spanning the gap. The CDR3 is made up of 14 amino acids. Germline lookup yields CDR1 MNHEY and CDR2 SMNVEV (reference sequence). The CDR3 DNA is TGTGCCAGCAGTTTACGCGACCCCACAGATACGCAGTATTTT. Protein product: CASSLRDPTDTQYF.

This rearrangement joins TRBV6-5 to TRBJ1-6, with 7 bases that match TRBD1. The CDR3 is 15 residues long. CDR1 MNHEY and CDR2 SVGAGI come from the germline V gene. With V trimmed by 7 bases and J by 9 bases, 12 bases remained unmatched. The CDR3 region has the DNA TGTGCCAGCACTCGGGAAAGGACAGGATCTTCACCCCTCCACTTT. Its translation is CASTRERTGSSPLHF.

The V call is TRBV5-4, the J call TRBJ2-2, with TRBD1 identical over 10 bases. The length of the CDR3 is 16 residues. V lost 0 bases, J lost 4 bases, and 3 bases stayed unmatched. Germline loops: CDR1 SGHNT, CDR2 YYREEE (reference sequence). CDR3 in amino acids: CASSLGTGGFTGELFF. The CDR3 nucleotides read TGTGCCAGCAGCTTGGGGACAGGGGGTTTCACCGGGGAGCTGTTTTTT. Full variable domain (missing parts from reference TRBV5-4 and TRBJ2-2): ETGVTQSPTHLIKTRGQQVTLRCSSQSGHNTVSWYQQALGQGPQFIFQYYREEENGRGNFPPRFSGLQFPNYSSELNVNALELDDSALYLCASSLGTGGFTGELFFGEGSRLTVL.

This clone appeared once. The CDR3 DNA reads as TGCGCCAGCAGCGTAGCGGGAGGAGCAGATACGCAGTATTTT. Protein product: CASSVAGGADTQYF. This sequence joins TRBV10-1 and TRBJ2-3; 10 bases are a match to TRBD2. The CDR3 sequence is 14 residues long. From germline, CDR1 is WNHNN and CDR2 SYGVQD (reference sequence). J was trimmed by 4 bases and V by 6 bases; bases with no gene match: 4.

J is TRBJ2-1 and V is TRBV3-1 (or the pseudogene TRBV3-2); D is unclear. The CDR3 extends over 18 amino acids. Germline V lookup: CDR1 LGHDT, CDR2 YNNKEL (reference sequence). V dropped 0 bases and J dropped 0 bases, with 15 bases sitting between them. DNA for the CDR3: TGTGCCAGCAGCCAAGATCGAGGCTATATGAGCTCCTACAATGAGCAGTTCTTC. Protein: CASSQDRGYMSSYNEQFF.

This clone was counted once. The chain is built from TRBV6-1 and TRBJ2-7, with TRBD2 as a possible D gene (6 bases). V dropped 3 bases and J dropped 0 bases, with 6 bases sitting between them. This CDR3 spans 13 amino acids. Per germline, CDR1 MNHNS and CDR2 SASEGT. The CDR3 nucleotides read TGTGCCAGCAGTGACGGGAGCTCCTACGAGCAGTACTTC. This sequence encodes CASSDGSSYEQYF.

Here the CDR3 DNA reads TGTGCCAGCAGAGCGACTCCTAACTCCTACTACGAGCAGTACTTC. As protein: CASRATPNSYYEQYF. V usage is TRBV6-5 and J usage is TRBJ2-7, with D uncertain. This CDR3 contains 15 residues. Trimming stripped 6 bases from V and 3 bases from J, with 18 bases between. Per germline, CDR1 MNHEY and CDR2 SVGAGI.

This chain uses TRBV15 with TRBJ2-3; no clear D gene. From germline, CDR1 is LNHNV and CDR2 YYDKDF (reference sequence). The CDR3 is 13 residues long. Trimming pared 3 bases from V and 5 bases from J, leaving 9 bases between. CDR3 sequence: CATSRTGLDTQYF. Here the CDR3 DNA reads TGTGCCACCAGCAGGACCGGTTTAGATACGCAGTATTTT.

The chain is built from TRBV5-1 and TRBJ1-3; no clear D gene. The CDR3 totals 14 residues. Germline V gives CDR1 SGHRS, CDR2 YFSETQ. Trimming removed 0 bases at V and 2 bases at J, with 6 bases between. CDR3 protein: CASSLDFAGNTIYF. The CDR3 region has the DNA TGCGCCAGCAGCTTGGACTTCGCTGGAAACACCATATATTTT.

The chain links TRBV5-1 to TRBJ2-7; D is unresolved. V dropped 7 bases and J dropped 1 base, with 15 bases sitting between them. The CDR3 consists of 14 residues. Per the germline V gene, CDR1 is SGHRS and CDR2 is YFSETQ. CDR3 bases: TGCGCCAGCGGACGAGCGTATACATCCTACGAGCAGTACTTC. The encoded protein is CASGRAYTSYEQYF.

The chain combines TRBV3-1 (or the pseudogene TRBV3-2) with TRBJ1-2; tentative D call: TRBD1 (6 bases). Germline loops: CDR1 LGHDT, CDR2 YNNKEL (reference sequence). Trimming pared 0 bases from V and 6 bases from J, leaving 17 bases between. The CDR3 is 16 residues long. CDR3 sequence reads: CASSQEAGGERNGYTF. In DNA form, the CDR3 reads TGTGCCAGCAGCCAAGAGGCTGGGGGCGAGCGAAATGGCTACACCTTC.

The rearrangement links TRBV7-6 to TRBJ2-1, with 8 bases that match TRBD1. Germline lookup yields CDR1 SGHVS and CDR2 FNYEAQ. The trim removed 1 base at V and 6 bases at J, leaving 5 bases unmatched. The CDR3 sequence is 15 residues long. The CDR3 nucleotides read TGTGCCAGCAGCTTAGTTGGGGACAGGTTCAATGAGCAGTTCTTC. Its translation is CASSLVGDRFNEQFF.

For this clone: The junction shows a germline mismatch at one end, possibly a read error. This chain connects TRBV5-4 to TRBJ1-1; tentatively, D is TRBD1 (5 bases). From germline, CDR1 is SGHNT and CDR2 YYREEE (reference sequence). The CDR3 runs to 14 residues. For the CDR3, the DNA is TGTGCCAACAGCTCATGGGGCAGGAACACTGAAGCTTTCTTT. Translated, it gives CANSSWGRNTEAFF.

This sequence joins TRBV3-1 (or the pseudogene TRBV3-2) and TRBJ1-5; possibly TRBD1 for D (6 bases). V lost 1 base to trimming and J lost 0 bases, with 10 bases between them. The germline CDR1 and CDR2 sequences are LGHDT and YNNKEL (reference sequence). CDR3 length equals 16 residues. CDR3 amino acids: CASSQGQDNSNQPQHF. CDR3 in DNA: TGTGCCAGCAGCCAAGGACAGGATAATAGCAATCAGCCCCAGCATTTT.

The chain joins TRBV6-4 to TRBJ2-3, with TRBD1 matching over 8 bases. Germline-derived CDR1 and CDR2 are MRHNA and SNTAGT. This CDR3 contains 14 residues. The J segment lost 1 base and the V segment lost 6 bases, leaving 3 bases of the junction unmatched. CDR3 nucleotide sequence: TGTGCCAGCAGCCCGACAGGGGGCACAGATACGCAGTATTTT. It yields the protein CASSPTGGTDTQYF.

V is TRBV5-6 and J is TRBJ2-1; the match to TRBD2 covers 11 bases. The CDR3 is made up of 15 amino acids. The junction had 6 bases not matched to a gene; V was cut back by 4 bases and J by 6 bases. Germline V CDR1 and CDR2: SGHDT, YYEEEE. The CDR3 loop reads CASSTIAGGGNEQFF. In DNA, the CDR3 is TGTGCCAGCAGCACGATAGCGGGAGGGGGCAATGAGCAGTTCTTC.

The CDR3 coding sequence is TGTGCCAGTAGTCCCTTTCGTTTGCCAGCGCCGAAAGGGGAGACCCAGTACTTC. It specifies CASSPFRLPAPKGETQYF. The chain employs TRBV19 and TRBJ2-5; D uncertain. The germline gives CDR1 LNHDA, CDR2 SQIVND (reference sequence). Trimming took off 5 bases at V and 5 bases at J, with 27 bases between the two ends. The CDR3 has 18 residues.

In nucleotides, the CDR3 is TGCGCCAGCAGCCTAAGTCTCCCGGGACAGGGATGGGGCAATCAGCCCCAGCATTTT. Encoded protein: CASSLSLPGQGWGNQPQHF. The chain combines TRBV4-3 with TRBJ1-5, with 9 bases aligning to TRBD1. Germline loops: CDR1 LGHNA, CDR2 YSLEER. V gave up 4 bases and J gave up 2 bases; unmatched junction bases: 15. This CDR3 spans 19 amino acids.

The chain is built from TRBV11-2 and TRBJ1-4; D remains unclear. Per germline, CDR1 SGHAT and CDR2 FQNNGV. The V and J ends lost 3 bases and 8 bases respectively, with 7 bases between them. The CDR3 sequence is 12 residues long. This chain's CDR3 is CASSFTGEKLFF. The DNA of the CDR3 is TGTGCCAGCAGCTTCACCGGCGAAAAACTGTTTTTT. Looking up the rest from reference TRBV11-2 and TRBJ1-4 gives the full variable domain: EAGVAQSPRYKIIEKRQSVAFWCNPISGHATLYWYQQILGQGPKLLIQFQNNGVVDDSQLPKDRFSAERLKGVDSTLKIQPAKLEDSAVYLCASSFTGEKLFFGSGTQLSVL.